A selection of T cell receptor beta chains follows, all from one sample in a study of blood T cell repertoires in COVID-19. Some clones are missing from TCRdb's copy, which holds only in-frame ones; the method was immunoSEQ multiplex PCR. The top ten clones hold nearly 8% of a sample with roughly 150,000 clones, roughly 80% of them seen once. The specimen was PBMCs or T cells enriched from blood (not recorded which). These receptors were obtained from a woman aged 45-65 years who had recovered from COVID-19. CDR3s leave out the opening cysteine and the closing phenylalanine or tryptophan.

>TRBV3-1/TRBV3-2|TRBJ2-5
ASSQDAAGAAQETQY
>TRBV29-1|TRBJ2-3
SVGVGGATDTQY
>TRBV4-3|TRBJ2-7
ASSQDRTQGREQY
>TRBV11-3|TRBJ2-5
ASQSWTGAQETQY
>TRBV29-1|TRBJ2-1
SVRPRLAEGSEQF
>TRBV3-1/TRBV3-2|TRBJ2-3
ASSQWCRQIDTDTQY
>TRBV7-2|TRBJ2-7
ASSPGGGNEQY
>TRBV3-1/TRBV3-2|TRBJ2-5
ASSQGWEGDQETQY
>TRBV2|TRBJ2-1
ASSASHSGKNEQF
>TRBV6-5|TRBJ1-1
ASTKNTEAF
>TRBV6-5|TRBJ1-3
AAKRGGGNTIY
>TRBV19|TRBJ1-5
ASSIGRLTGGEGQPQH
>TRBV19|TRBJ2-2
ASRGGRDTGELF
>TRBV5-1|TRBJ1-5
ASSLGGPSNQPQH
>TRBV4-2|TRBJ1-1
ASSQDWGQGATEAF
>TRBV6-4|TRBJ2-3
ASSAERERGTQY
>TRBV4-1|TRBJ1-5
ASSQDPTGPELGQPQH
>TRBV7-8|TRBJ1-1
ASSRGGVEAF
>TRBV6-5|TRBJ2-5
ASIYGEGLSETQY
>TRBV6-5|TRBJ2-2
ASSRDRWTGELF
>TRBV5-6|TRBJ1-5
ASSFEGLQPQH
>TRBV19|TRBJ2-4
ASSEYRGGGRAKNIQY
>TRBV29-1|TRBJ2-3
SGGLHLTDTQY
>TRBV9|TRBJ2-5
ASSVAPGTAQETQY
>TRBV27|TRBJ2-1
ASRPITGSEQF
>TRBV6-2/TRBV6-3|TRBJ1-5
ASSYPQGEWSQPQH
>TRBV18|TRBJ2-5
ASSPNLAGGQETQY
>TRBV4-2|TRBJ1-4
ASSQVKGSTATNEKLF